The 4 T cell receptor beta chains below all came from one sample that was sequenced in a study of T cell repertoires in cytomegalovirus infection. TCRdb recomputed calls from the reads with MiXCR, one row per CDR3 protein. The table shows approximately 700,000 distinct CDR3 sequences, with roughly 35% occurring only once. Sample: PBMCs. All receptors come from a human donor in good health (CMV status not recorded). Some clones in this sample may be carry-over from other donors' samples.

This clonotype was counted at least ten times. CDR3 in amino acids: CASSLDSGIQPQHF. The DNA for the CDR3 is TGTGCCAGCAGCTTGGACAGCGGGATTCAGCCCCAGCATTTT. The V gene is TRBV7-2, the J gene TRBJ1-5; possibly TRBD1 for D (6 bases). The germline gives CDR1 SGHTA, CDR2 FQGNSA. V was clipped by 3 bases and J by 6 bases, with 12 bases between them. The CDR3 is 14 amino acids. The whole variable domain, filled in from reference TRBV7-2 and TRBJ1-5, reads GAGVSQSPSNKVTEKGKDVELRCDPISGHTALYWYRQSLGQGLEFLIYFQGNSAPDKSGLPSDRFSAERTGGSVSTLTIQRTQQEDSAVYLCASSLDSGIQPQHFGDGTRLSIL.

As DNA, the CDR3 is TGTGCCAGCAGGGGGACAGGGGTCTACGAGCAGTACTTC. This codes for CASRGTGVYEQYF. The J gene is TRBJ2-7, the V gene TRBV6-5, with 10 bases lining up with TRBD1. J lost 3 bases, V lost 6 bases, and 2 bases had no gene match. This CDR3 comprises 13 residues. The germline V gene encodes CDR1 MNHEY and CDR2 SVGAGI.

This clonotype was seen many times. The CDR3 here is CASSYSGVSYEQYF. DNA of the CDR3: TGTGCCAGCAGTTACTCGGGGGTAAGCTACGAGCAGTACTTC. The V call is TRBV6-6, the J call TRBJ2-7; D may match TRBD1 or TRBD2 (5 bases each). Trimming stripped 0 bases from V and 3 bases from J, with 9 bases between. This CDR3 contains 14 residues. Germline lookup yields CDR1 MNHNY and CDR2 SVGAGI (reference sequence).

In its sample, this clonotype was seen a few times. The genes are TRBV2 and TRBJ2-4; D is ambiguous. Trimming removed 6 bases at V and 2 bases at J, with 17 bases between. The germline CDR1 and CDR2 sequences are SNHLY and FYNNEI. This CDR3 is 16 amino acids long. The CDR3 loop reads CASSVGSIGTKNIQYF. CDR3 nucleotides: TGTGCCAGCAGCGTCGGTTCTATAGGGACCAAAAACATTCAGTACTTC.